This TCR beta chain is from a study of T cells in localized non-small cell lung cancer. Produced via immunoSEQ multiplex PCR; TCRdb's table is partial and in-frame only. The sample lists 20,000 to 25,000 clones; roughly nine tenths were seen once. Study-wide findings and caveats: It was uninvolved adjacent lung that showed the highest T cell clonality, exceeding tumor. Within adjacent lung there appeared a median approximately 60 of the top 100 tumor clones.

V shed 7 bases and J 9 bases; nucleotides not matched to a gene: 9. The CDR3 totals 12 residues. In germline, CDR1 is SQVTM, CDR2 ANQGSEA. Regarding this clone: As yet, its antigen is unknown.

The source of this sequence is a man aged 40 to 70 with stage II squamous cell lung carcinoma. The genes are TRBV29-1 and TRBJ2-7, with TRBD1 identical over 10 bases. The specimen was PBMCs, collected before any cancer treatment. In nucleotides, the CDR3 is TGCAGCGCCCGGGACAGGGGACTCGGGCAGTACTTC. This translates into CSARDRGLGQYF.